This T cell receptor beta chain was captured in a study of immune evolution from preneoplasia to lung adenocarcinoma. The study, taken as a whole, reports: Top clone frequencies peaked in normal lung, apparently declining through invasive adenocarcinoma. Clonality was highest in normal lung, lower in later-stage lesions apparently.

Generated by immunoSEQ multiplex PCR, the TCRdb table keeps only in-frame clones and is missing some. The data hold 9,000 to 13,000 clones, with about 70% observed a single time. CDR3 length: 15 residues. CDR1 SSHAT and CDR2 FNYEAQ come from the germline V gene (reference sequence). Patient tissue came from resections in Japan or China, 2014–2017. Histologic diagnosis was independently verified by two lung pathologists. As for this clone: The antigen is unknown. The junction and the germline gene differ at one end; a read error may be behind it.

This chain uses TRBV7-7 with TRBJ1-1; the match to TRBD1 covers 8 bases. The sequencing sample was made of FFPE normal lung tissue adjacent to the tumor. The TCR sequence derives from a person in their sixties with lung adenocarcinoma. Some clones in this sample may be carry-over from other donors' samples. CDR3 nucleotides: TGTGCTAGCAGCCTCACTCAGGGGGCGGGCACTGAAGCTTTCTTT. Amino acid sequence: CASSLTQGAGTEAFF.